This entry lists 31 T cell receptor beta chains sequenced from one sample in a study of blood T cell repertoires in COVID-19. Profiling relied on immunoSEQ multiplex PCR, and the TCRdb table lists in-frame clones only, not all of them. Altogether about 61,000 clones are present, about 90% being singletons, with the ten largest covering roughly 15%. Sequencing was done on a sample of peripheral blood. These TCRs come from a human donor in a cohort sampled during active COVID-19.

This chain links TRBV28 with TRBJ2-7; D remains ambiguous. The CDR3 contains 15 residues. Germline-derived CDR1 and CDR2 are MDHEN and SYDVKM. V lost 3 bases, J lost 1 base, and 13 bases lay in between. CDR3 coding DNA: TGTGCCAGCAGTTTCATCCGGAGAGGATCCTACGAGCAGTACTTC. Protein product: CASSFIRRGSYEQYF.

The chain combines TRBV11-3 with TRBJ2-5; weak D call: TRBD2 (5 bases). Germline CDR1 and CDR2: SGHNT and YENEEA. This CDR3 has 14 amino acids. Trimming took 4 bases from V and 4 from J, leaving 13 bases between them. The CDR3 here is CASSSPGWGETQYF. DNA for the CDR3: TGTGCCAGCAGCTCGCCGGGGTGGGGAGAGACCCAGTACTTC. Drawing the rest from reference TRBV11-3 and TRBJ2-5, the complete variable domain is EAGVVQSPRYKIIEKKQPVAFWCNPISGHNTLYWYLQNLGQGPELLIRYENEEAVDDSQLPKDRFSAERLKGVDSTLKIQPAELGDSAVYLCASSSPGWGETQYFGPGTRLLVL.

The chain combines TRBV4-2 with TRBJ2-7, with 10 bases lining up with TRBD2. Germline V CDR1 and CDR2: LGHNA, YNFKEQ. This CDR3 spans 15 amino acids. V dropped 1 base and J dropped 3; count of bases not matched to a gene: 3. The CDR3 coding sequence is TGTGCCAGCAGCCAAGTACTAGCGGGGCTCTACGAGCAGTACTTC. This sequence encodes CASSQVLAGLYEQYF.

In DNA, the CDR3 is TGTGCCAGCAGTCAGCGTACTCACTCCTACGAGCAGTACTTC. Its translation is CASSQRTHSYEQYF. V usage is TRBV7-2 and J usage is TRBJ2-7; the D is unclear. The CDR3 covers 14 residues. V was pared by 6 bases and J by 0 bases, with 12 bases between. Germline V gene sequence: CDR1 SGHTA, CDR2 FQGNSA. The whole variable domain, remainder taken from reference TRBV7-2 and TRBJ2-7, is GAGVSQSPSNKVTEKGKDVELRCDPISGHTALYWYRQSLGQGLEFLIYFQGNSAPDKSGLPSDRFSAERTGGSVSTLTIQRTQQEDSAVYLCASSQRTHSYEQYFGPGTRLTVT.

A remark on this clone: At one end, the junction sequence differs from germline, possibly due to a read error. The V call is TRBV28, the J call TRBJ1-6; D gene unclear. The germline CDR1 and CDR2 sequences are MDHEN and SYDVKM. The CDR3 has 16 residues. CDR3 coding DNA: TGTGCCAGCCGTTTCCGGGGAGGCTCCTATAATTCACCCCTCCACTTT. Its translation is CASRFRGGSYNSPLHF.

The chain couples TRBV5-5 to TRBJ2-5; a possible D gene is TRBD2 (6 bases). The V gene lost 4 bases and the J gene lost 2 bases, with 12 bases spanning the gap. Germline V gene data show CDR1 as SGHKS and CDR2 as YYEKEE (reference sequence). The CDR3 totals 14 residues. DNA for the CDR3: TGTGCCAGCAGCCCATTCGGGAGTCAAGAGACCCAGTACTTC. It yields the protein CASSPFGSQETQYF. Looking up the rest from reference TRBV5-5 and TRBJ2-5 gives the full variable domain: DAGVTQSPTHLIKTRGQQVTLRCSPISGHKSVSWYQQVLGQGPQFIFQYYEKEERGRGNFPDRFSARQFPNYSSELNVNALLLGDSALYLCASSPFGSQETQYFGPGTRLLVL.

The chain joins TRBV5-6 to TRBJ1-2, with no clear D. The V and J ends lost 4 bases and 1 base respectively, with 5 bases between them. The CDR3 contains 12 residues. Germline-derived CDR1 and CDR2 are SGHDT and YYEEEE. For the CDR3, the DNA is TGTGCCAGCAGCCGAGTTAACTATGGCTACACCTTC. It codes for CASSRVNYGYTF.

The CDR3 loop reads CASSALVVGTNEKLFF. The CDR3 region has the DNA TGTGCCAGCAGTGCCTTGGTTGTCGGGACTAATGAAAAACTGTTTTTT. The chain links TRBV28 to TRBJ1-4; D is uncertain. The CDR3 covers 16 residues. Between the trimmed V and J ends, which lost 5 bases and 2 bases, there was a span of 15 bases. CDR1 is MDHEN, CDR2 SYDVKM, per germline.

The chain employs TRBV10-3 and TRBJ2-1; 14 bases line up with TRBD2. With 6 bases clipped from V and 0 bases from J, the junction kept 1 base outside the gene matches. Per the germline V gene, CDR1 is ENHRY and CDR2 is SYGVKD. CDR3 size: 16 residues. The CDR3 region is CAIRGTSGSSYNEQFF. DNA for the CDR3: TGTGCCATCAGAGGGACTAGCGGGAGCTCCTACAATGAGCAGTTCTTC.

This chain uses TRBV2 with TRBJ1-1; D remains unclear. Per germline, CDR1 SNHLY and CDR2 FYNNEI. Trimming removed 7 bases at V and 3 bases at J, with 18 bases between. The CDR3 extends over 15 amino acids. The chain's CDR3 is CASKEVRLLHTEAFF. The CDR3 DNA reads TGTGCCAGCAAGGAGGTTAGACTGCTTCACACTGAAGCTTTCTTT.

This chain joins TRBV7-6 and TRBJ2-1, with TRBD1 identical over 7 bases. CDR1 and CDR2 (germline): SGHVS, FNYEAQ. V lost 5 bases to trimming and J lost 6 bases; unmatched junction nucleotides: 10. There are 15 residues in the CDR3. CDR3 sequence (DNA): TGTGCCAGCAGCCTTAACAGGGGTCGGGGCAATGAGCAGTTCTTC. This gives the protein CASSLNRGRGNEQFF. Drawing the rest from reference TRBV7-6 and TRBJ2-1, the complete variable domain is GAGVSQSPRYKVTKRGQDVALRCDPISGHVSLYWYRQALGQGPEFLTYFNYEAQQDKSGLPNDRFSAERPEGSISTLTIQRTEQRDSAMYRCASSLNRGRGNEQFFGPGTRLTVL.

The genes are TRBV28 and TRBJ2-1; a weak D match, TRBD2 (5 bases). The V gene lost 6 bases and the J gene lost 12 bases, with 15 bases spanning the gap. The germline V gene encodes CDR1 MDHEN and CDR2 SYDVKM. The CDR3 is 12 amino acids. CDR3 in amino acids: CASRTPGIRQFF. DNA of the CDR3: TGTGCCAGCAGGACACCCGGGATCAGGCAGTTCTTC.

The chain joins TRBV29-1 to TRBJ2-7; a weak D match, TRBD2 (7 bases). V dropped 6 bases and J dropped 2 bases, with 14 bases sitting between them. CDR1 is SQVTM and CDR2 is ANQGSEA in the germline V gene. The CDR3 sequence is 13 residues long. In nucleotides, the CDR3 is TGCAGCGTCTTGAGGGGGACTACCTACGAGCAGTACTTC. This sequence encodes CSVLRGTTYEQYF.

CDR3 sequence (DNA): TGTGCCAGCAGCTTAGTAGCGGGAGCTAATGAGCAGTTCTTC. Translated, it gives CASSLVAGANEQFF. The chain joins TRBV7-7 to TRBJ2-1; TRBD2 agrees at 9 bases. The V segment lost 1 base and the J segment 7 bases; nucleotides outside the gene matches: 2. This CDR3 is 14 amino acids long. Germline V lookup: CDR1 SSHAT, CDR2 FNYEAQ (reference sequence).

This chain links TRBV15 with TRBJ1-5, with D tentatively TRBD1 (6 bases). The CDR3 has 18 residues. From germline, CDR1 is LNHNV and CDR2 YYDKDF (reference sequence). Trimming left V 1 base short and J 4 bases short, with 20 bases between. Here the CDR3 reads CATSRVSGGLRRNQPQHF. In DNA form, the CDR3 reads TGTGCCACCAGCAGAGTTTCGGGGGGCTTACGTAGAAATCAGCCCCAGCATTTT.

The chain combines TRBV19 with TRBJ2-5, with TRBD1 as a possible D gene (6 bases). Germline-derived CDR1 and CDR2 are LNHDA and SQIVND (reference sequence). The CDR3 spans 13 residues. V lost 5 bases and J 5 bases, leaving 12 bases between the germline ends. In DNA form, the CDR3 reads TGTGCCAGTAGTTTACAGGGCGCTGAGACCCAGTACTTC. It encodes CASSLQGAETQYF.

The chain has TRBV9 and TRBJ2-2; tentatively, D is TRBD2 (5 bases). The CDR3 length is 14 residues. V was shortened by 0 bases and J by 7 bases, with 10 bases between the two germline ends. Germline CDR1 reads SGDLS; CDR2 reads YYNGEE. The CDR3 coding sequence is TGTGCCAGCAGCGTAGTTGGGGAGTTCGGGGAGCTGTTTTTT. This sequence encodes CASSVVGEFGELFF.

The rearrangement joins TRBV5-1 to TRBJ2-7, with D maybe TRBD2 (6 bases). Germline V gene data show CDR1 as SGHRS and CDR2 as YFSETQ. The length of the CDR3 is 14 residues. V was clipped by 7 bases and J by 5 bases, with 19 bases between them. The CDR3 here is CASSSGSRRDEQYF. CDR3 nucleotides: TGCGCCAGCTCTTCGGGCTCTCGGAGGGACGAGCAGTACTTC.

The chain uses TRBV2 and TRBJ2-1; 8 bases agree with TRBD2. The CDR3 consists of 14 residues. V shed 6 bases, J shed 6 bases, and the junction held 7 bases outside the gene matches. The germline V gene encodes CDR1 SNHLY and CDR2 FYNNEI. As DNA, the CDR3 is TGTGCCAGCAGCGGGGCTAGCGGGCGCAATGAGCAGTTCTTC. Translating gives CASSGASGRNEQFF.

This chain connects TRBV7-2 to TRBJ1-4; TRBD1 matches at 8 bases. The V segment lost 5 bases and the J segment 8 bases; nucleotides outside the gene matches: 13. Germline V CDR1 and CDR2: SGHTA, FQGNSA. The CDR3 loop spans 16 amino acids. CDR3 DNA sequence: TGTGCCAGCAGCCCCCGTGGACAGGGAGTAGGGGAAAAACTGTTTTTT. Protein sequence: CASSPRGQGVGEKLFF. The full variable domain, in which reference TRBV7-2 and TRBJ1-4 provide the parts outside the CDR3, is GAGVSQSPSNKVTEKGKDVELRCDPISGHTALYWYRQSLGQGLEFLIYFQGNSAPDKSGLPSDRFSAERTGGSVSTLTIQRTQQEDSAVYLCASSPRGQGVGEKLFFGSGTQLSVL.

J is TRBJ2-7 and V is TRBV7-3, with 7 nucleotides matching TRBD2. Germline trimming cut 6 bases from V and 3 bases from J; bases unmatched to any gene: 11. Germline CDR1 and CDR2: SGHTA and FQGTGA. This CDR3 comprises 15 residues. This chain's CDR3 is CASSHAAGLIYEQYF. The CDR3 region has the DNA TGTGCCAGCAGTCACGCAGCGGGACTGATCTACGAGCAGTACTTC.

The V call is TRBV27, the J call TRBJ2-7, with TRBD1 matching over 7 bases. Germline V gene data show CDR1 as MNHEY and CDR2 as SMNVEV (reference sequence). The CDR3 totals 17 residues. V dropped 5 bases and J dropped 2; count of bases not matched to a gene: 15. Here the CDR3 DNA reads TGTGCCAGCAGTCCACAAACTAGGACAGGTCAAACCTACGAGCAGTACTTC. Translation gives CASSPQTRTGQTYEQYF.

The V gene is TRBV5-1, the J gene TRBJ2-1; 7 bases map to TRBD1. CDR3 length: 15 residues. V dropped 0 bases and J dropped 3; count of bases not matched to a gene: 3. Germline CDR1 SGHRS, CDR2 YFSETQ. The CDR3 loop reads CASSLENRGYNEQFF. CDR3 nucleotides: TGCGCCAGCAGCTTGGAGAACAGGGGCTACAATGAGCAGTTCTTC.

The chain combines TRBV27 with TRBJ2-7, with D perhaps matching TRBD1 (5 bases). The germline V gene encodes CDR1 MNHEY and CDR2 SMNVEV (reference sequence). The CDR3 runs 13 residues. Between the trimmed V and J ends, which lost 3 bases and 1 base, there was a span of 7 bases. DNA of the CDR3: TGTGCCAGCAGTTTTGGGGCATCCTACGAGCAGTACTTC. It specifies CASSFGASYEQYF.

This chain connects TRBV5-1 to TRBJ2-7; D is ambiguous. V dropped 0 bases and J dropped 5 bases, with 3 bases sitting between them. The CDR3 has 11 residues. Per germline, CDR1 SGHRS and CDR2 YFSETQ. CDR3 in amino acids: CASSLADEQYF. The CDR3, as DNA: TGCGCCAGCAGCTTGGCAGACGAGCAGTACTTC.

This clone was found a few times. The chain uses TRBV28 and TRBJ1-4; no definite D call. V lost 8 bases and J lost 0, with 7 bases in between. CDR1 MDHEN and CDR2 SYDVKM come from the germline V gene. The CDR3 has 13 amino acids. CDR3 DNA sequence: TGTGCCAGCTCCGCAGCAACTAATGAAAAACTGTTTTTT. Translated, it gives CASSAATNEKLFF.

J is TRBJ2-5 and V is TRBV18, with 7 bases identical to TRBD1. The CDR3 has 13 residues. Germline V gene data show CDR1 as KGHSH and CDR2 as LQKENI. J gave up 5 bases and V 4 bases, and 4 bases lay outside the gene matches. The CDR3 protein is CASSRDSSETQYF. CDR3 nucleotides: TGTGCCAGCTCACGGGACAGTTCGGAGACCCAGTACTTC.

The chain combines TRBV4-1 with TRBJ2-5; no definite D call. This CDR3 is 15 amino acids long. Trimming cost V 2 bases and J 5 bases, with 15 bases left between them. Germline V gene sequence: CDR1 MGHRA, CDR2 YSYEKL. This chain's CDR3 is CASSQPRSLGETQYF. In nucleotides, the CDR3 is TGCGCCAGCAGCCAACCTCGGTCCCTCGGGGAGACCCAGTACTTC.

The V call is TRBV7-9, the J call TRBJ2-7; TRBD1 might be the D (6 bases). The V end was cut by 6 bases, the J end by 6 bases, with 15 bases between. This CDR3 contains 13 residues. Germline CDR1 is SEHNR and CDR2 is FQNEAQ (reference sequence). CDR3 sequence (DNA): TGTGCCAGCAGGGACAGTGGCCTACTCGAGCAGTACTTC. This sequence encodes CASRDSGLLEQYF.

The J gene is TRBJ2-1, the V gene TRBV24-1; 8 positions match TRBD1. CDR3 size: 17 residues. Per germline, CDR1 KGHDR and CDR2 SFDVKD. V dropped 3 bases and J dropped 3; count of bases not matched to a gene: 9. The CDR3 reads CATSDVRPGGGYNEQFF. The CDR3 DNA reads TGTGCCACCAGTGATGTACGACCAGGGGGCGGCTACAATGAGCAGTTCTTC.

The chain carries TRBV27 and TRBJ2-3; 7 positions match TRBD2. This CDR3 has 16 residues. CDR1 and CDR2 (germline): MNHEY, SMNVEV (reference sequence). V was pared by 5 bases and J by 2 bases, with 10 bases of the junction left unmatched. The CDR3 nucleotides are TGTGCCAGCAGTGGGCGGCTAGCGGCATTCACAGATACGCAGTATTTT. Amino acids: CASSGRLAAFTDTQYF.